This T cell receptor (beta chain) is from a study of cytomegalovirus exposure and HLA in healthy donors. Overall study results and limits: Clonal expansion was found to be greater in HLA-associated TCR beta chains than in equally common others in a later analysis.

The CDR3 runs 15 residues. Germline values: CDR1 SGHRS, CDR2 YFSETQ. Trimming removed 0 bases from V and 7 bases from J, with 14 bases in between. There were likely unrecorded immune exposures, though donors were nominally healthy when sampled. Researchers ran the PCR with 60 Vbeta and 13 Jbeta primers. Assay used: immunoSEQ multiplex PCR; TCRdb lists only in-frame clones, some missing. The sample lists approximately 200,000 clones, about 81% seen once, with around 2.1% in the top ten. About this clone itself: Its antigen remains unidentified.

This TCR came from a young woman in good health and CMV-seropositive. This chain joins TRBV5-1 and TRBJ2-1, with D unclear. Material: PBMCs. The CDR3 DNA follows: TGCGCCAGCAGCTTGGATCACTTGAACCGTAATGAGCAGTTCTTC. As protein: CASSLDHLNRNEQFF.